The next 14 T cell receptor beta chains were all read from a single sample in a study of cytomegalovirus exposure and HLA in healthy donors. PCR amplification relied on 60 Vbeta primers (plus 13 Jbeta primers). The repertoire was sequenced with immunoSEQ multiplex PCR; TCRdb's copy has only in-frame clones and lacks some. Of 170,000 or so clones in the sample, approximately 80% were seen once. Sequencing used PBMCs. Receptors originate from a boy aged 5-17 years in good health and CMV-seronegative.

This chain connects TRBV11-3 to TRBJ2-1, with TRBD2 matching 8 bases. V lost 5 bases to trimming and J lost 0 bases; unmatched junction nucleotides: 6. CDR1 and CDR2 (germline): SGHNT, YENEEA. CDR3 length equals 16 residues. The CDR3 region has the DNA TGTGCCAGCAGCCCTACTAGCGGAGGCTCCTACAATGAGCAGTTCTTC. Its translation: CASSPTSGGSYNEQFF. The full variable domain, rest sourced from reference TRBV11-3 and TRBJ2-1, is EAGVVQSPRYKIIEKKQPVAFWCNPISGHNTLYWYLQNLGQGPELLIRYENEEAVDDSQLPKDRFSAERLKGVDSTLKIQPAELGDSAVYLCASSPTSGGSYNEQFFGPGTRLTVL.

The CDR3 DNA is TGTGCCAGCAGCCTAATCACTGGACAGACAGCCAAAAACATTCAGTACTTC. Translating gives CASSLITGQTAKNIQYF. This chain joins TRBV4-2 and TRBJ2-4; D might be TRBD1 (6 bases). Between the trimmed V and J ends, which lost 4 bases and 0 bases, there was a span of 16 bases. Germline CDR1 is LGHNA and CDR2 is YNFKEQ. The CDR3 has 17 amino acids.

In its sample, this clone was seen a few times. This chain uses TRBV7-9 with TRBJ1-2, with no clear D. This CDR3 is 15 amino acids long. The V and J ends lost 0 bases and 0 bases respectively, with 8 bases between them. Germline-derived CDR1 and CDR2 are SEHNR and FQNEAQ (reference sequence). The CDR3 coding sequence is TGTGCCAGCAGCTTAGCGGGAGGGACTAACTATGGCTACACCTTC. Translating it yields CASSLAGGTNYGYTF.

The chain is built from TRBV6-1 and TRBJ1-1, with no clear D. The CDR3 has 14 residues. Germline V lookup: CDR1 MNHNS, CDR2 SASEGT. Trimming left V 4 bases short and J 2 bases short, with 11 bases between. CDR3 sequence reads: CASSGRMRNTEAFF. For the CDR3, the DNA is TGTGCCAGCAGTGGGAGGATGAGAAACACTGAAGCTTTCTTT.

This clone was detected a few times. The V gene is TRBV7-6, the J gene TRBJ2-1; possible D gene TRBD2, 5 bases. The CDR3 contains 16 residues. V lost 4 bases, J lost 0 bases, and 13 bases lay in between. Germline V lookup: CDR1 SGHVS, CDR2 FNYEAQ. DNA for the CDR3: TGTGCCAGCAGCTCGTCAGGACTTATCTCCTACAATGAGCAGTTCTTC. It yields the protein CASSSSGLISYNEQFF.

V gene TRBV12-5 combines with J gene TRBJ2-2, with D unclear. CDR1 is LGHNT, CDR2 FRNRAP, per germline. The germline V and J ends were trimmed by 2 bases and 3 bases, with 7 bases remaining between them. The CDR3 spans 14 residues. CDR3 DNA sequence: TGTGCTAGTGGTTTGCCCCGAGACACCGGGGAGCTGTTTTTT. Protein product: CASGLPRDTGELFF.

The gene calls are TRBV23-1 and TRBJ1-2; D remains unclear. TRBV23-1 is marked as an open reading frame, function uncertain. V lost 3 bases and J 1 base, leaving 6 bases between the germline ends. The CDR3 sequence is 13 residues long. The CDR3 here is CASSQVGNYGYTF. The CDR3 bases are TGCGCCAGCAGTCAGGTCGGTAACTATGGCTACACCTTC.

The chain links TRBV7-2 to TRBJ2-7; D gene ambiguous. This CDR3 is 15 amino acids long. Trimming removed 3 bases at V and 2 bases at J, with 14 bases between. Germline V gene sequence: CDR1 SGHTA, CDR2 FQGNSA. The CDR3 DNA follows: TGTGCCAGCAGCTTTACCGGCGGAATAACCTACGAGCAGTACTTC. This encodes CASSFTGGITYEQYF.

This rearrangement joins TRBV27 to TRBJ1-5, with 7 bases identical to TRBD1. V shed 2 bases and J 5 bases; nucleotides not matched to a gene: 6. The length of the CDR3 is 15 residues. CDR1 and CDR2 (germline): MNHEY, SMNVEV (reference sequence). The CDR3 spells CASSLTRGPHQPQHF. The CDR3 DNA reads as TGTGCCAGCAGTTTAACTAGGGGGCCGCATCAGCCCCAGCATTTT.

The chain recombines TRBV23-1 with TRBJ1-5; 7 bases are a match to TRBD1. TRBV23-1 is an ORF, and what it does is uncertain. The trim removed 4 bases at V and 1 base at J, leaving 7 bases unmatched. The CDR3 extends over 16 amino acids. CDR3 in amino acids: CASSPHRGVSNQPQHF. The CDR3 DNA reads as TGCGCCAGCAGTCCCCACAGGGGAGTGAGCAATCAGCCCCAGCATTTT.

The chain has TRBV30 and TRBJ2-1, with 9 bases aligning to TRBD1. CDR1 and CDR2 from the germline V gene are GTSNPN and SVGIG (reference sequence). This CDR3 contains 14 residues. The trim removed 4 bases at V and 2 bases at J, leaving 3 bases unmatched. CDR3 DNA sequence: TGTGCCTGGAACCGGGACAGGGCCTACAATGAGCAGTTCTTC. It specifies CAWNRDRAYNEQFF. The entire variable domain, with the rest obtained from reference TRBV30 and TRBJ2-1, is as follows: SQTIHQWPATLVQPVGSPLSLECTVEGTSNPNLYWYRQAAGRGLQLLFYSVGIGQISSEVPQNLSASRPQDRQFILSSKKLLLSDSGFYLCAWNRDRAYNEQFFGPGTRLTVL.

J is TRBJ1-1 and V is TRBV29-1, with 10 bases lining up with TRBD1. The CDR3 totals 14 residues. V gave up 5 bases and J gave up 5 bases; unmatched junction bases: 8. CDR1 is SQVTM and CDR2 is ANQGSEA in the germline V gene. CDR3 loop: CSVSTGGGRTEAFF. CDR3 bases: TGCAGCGTTTCGACAGGGGGCGGGAGGACTGAAGCTTTCTTT.

The CDR3 DNA sequence: TGTGCCAGCTCAGCGAAGGACAGTAACTATGGCTACACCTTC. Encoded protein: CASSAKDSNYGYTF. The V and J genes are TRBV18 and TRBJ1-2; D might be TRBD1 (6 bases). The germline CDR1 and CDR2 sequences are KGHSH and LQKENI. V was trimmed by 5 bases and J by 1 base, leaving 11 bases between them. The CDR3 runs to 14 residues. The variable domain in full, completed from reference TRBV18 and TRBJ1-2, reads NAGVMQNPRHLVRRRGQEARLRCSPMKGHSHVYWYRQLPEEGLKFMVYLQKENIIDESGMPKERFSAEFPKEGPSILRIQQVVRGDSAAYFCASSAKDSNYGYTFGSGTRLTVV.

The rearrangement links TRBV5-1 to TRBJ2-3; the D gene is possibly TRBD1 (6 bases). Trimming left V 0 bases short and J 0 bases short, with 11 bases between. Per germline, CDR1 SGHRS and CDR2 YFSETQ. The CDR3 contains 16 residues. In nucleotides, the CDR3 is TGCGCCAGCAGCTTGGAGGGGGTTCTCAGCACAGATACGCAGTATTTT. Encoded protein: CASSLEGVLSTDTQYF.